This TCR beta chain emerged from a study of blood T cell repertoires in COVID-19. The CDR3 has 15 residues. The V gene end was trimmed by 5 bases and the J gene end by 5 bases; junction bases not matched to a gene: 6. Per germline, CDR1 SGHAT and CDR2 FQNNGV. Original analysis: Nucleated cell number was recorded as an estimate derived from reference gene primer amplification. Repertoires were generated with immunoSEQ multiplex PCR, while TCRdb's copy carries only in-frame clones and drops some. The D gene and trimming were derived from the DNA, and the V and J assignments and clone size from that table. In the table there are 250,000 to 350,000 clones, 88% of which are singletons.

The specimen was peripheral blood. The genes are TRBV11-2 and TRBJ1-5; 10 nucleotides align to TRBD1. This sequence was found in a woman between 50 and 59 years old with active or convalescent COVID-19. CDR3 nucleotides: TGTGCCAGCAGCCGGACAGGGGGTTTTGATCAGCCCCAGCATTTT. It is translated as CASSRTGGFDQPQHF.